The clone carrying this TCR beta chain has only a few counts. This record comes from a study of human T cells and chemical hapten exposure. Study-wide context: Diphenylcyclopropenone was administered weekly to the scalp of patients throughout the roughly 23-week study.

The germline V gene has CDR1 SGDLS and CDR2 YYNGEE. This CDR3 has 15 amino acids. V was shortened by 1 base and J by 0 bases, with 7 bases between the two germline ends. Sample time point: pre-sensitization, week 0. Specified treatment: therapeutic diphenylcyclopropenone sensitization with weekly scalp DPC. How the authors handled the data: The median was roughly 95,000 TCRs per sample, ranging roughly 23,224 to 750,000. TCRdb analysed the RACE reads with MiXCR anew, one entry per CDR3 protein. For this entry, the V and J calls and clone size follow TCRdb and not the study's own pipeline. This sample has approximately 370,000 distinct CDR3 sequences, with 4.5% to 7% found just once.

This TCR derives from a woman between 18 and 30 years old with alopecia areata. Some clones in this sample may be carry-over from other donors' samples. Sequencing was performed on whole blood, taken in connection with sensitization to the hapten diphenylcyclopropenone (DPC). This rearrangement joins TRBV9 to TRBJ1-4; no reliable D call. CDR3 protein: CASSVKASTNEKLFF. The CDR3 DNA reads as TGTGCCAGCAGCGTAAAGGCCTCAACTAATGAAAAACTGTTTTTT.